This T cell receptor (beta chain) appears in the sequencing data of a study of T cells in narcolepsy. Profiling relied on immunoSEQ multiplex PCR, and the TCRdb table lists in-frame clones only, not all of them. This table holds roughly 30,000 clones, around 87% found once. The sequenced material came from memory (CD45RA-) CD4+ T cells from blood. The receptor's source is a human donor in good health.

The CDR3 spells CASMDGSESAQHF. CDR3 bases: TGTGCCAGCATGGACGGCTCTGAATCAGCCCAGCATTTT. The chain carries TRBV28 and TRBJ1-5; D is uncertain. Trimming removed 7 bases from V and 11 bases from J, with 18 bases in between. This CDR3 region has 13 residues. CDR1 is MDHEN and CDR2 is SYDVKM in the germline V gene.